This TCR beta chain appears in the sequencing data of a study of blood T cell repertoires in COVID-19. In the original processing: Estimated nucleated cell counts came from reference gene primer amplification. Clones were sequenced by immunoSEQ multiplex PCR, and TCRdb holds only the in-frame ones, with some missing. The V and J calls and clone size were taken over from that table, and D and trimming were inferred from the DNA. Among about 98,000 clones listed, roughly 82% were seen once. V was clipped by 10 bases and J by 1 base, with 11 bases between them. CDR1 ENHRY and CDR2 SYGVKD come from the germline V gene. The CDR3 spans 13 residues.

The chain uses TRBV10-3 and TRBJ1-5; D gene ambiguous. This TCR was recovered from a man between 65 and 80 years old with active or convalescent COVID-19. Material: peripheral blood. The CDR3 reads CATTELSNQPQHF. The CDR3 bases are TGTGCCACTACCGAATTAAGCAATCAGCCCCAGCATTTT.